Listed here are 27 T cell receptor beta chains from one sample, sequenced in a study of blood T cell repertoires in COVID-19. Profiled with immunoSEQ multiplex PCR; TCRdb holds only in-frame clones, not every one. In the table there are 150,000 to 200,000 clones, 65% to 85% of which are singletons. Sequencing was carried out using peripheral blood. The source of these receptors is a man aged 55 to 69 with active or convalescent COVID-19.

The V and J genes are TRBV30 and TRBJ1-2, with 7 bases identical to TRBD1. The CDR3 runs to 16 residues. V gave up 4 bases and J gave up 0 bases; unmatched junction bases: 11. The germline CDR1 and CDR2 sequences are GTSNPN and SVGIG (reference sequence). The CDR3 spells CAWTGTAKRANYGYTF. CDR3 DNA: TGTGCCTGGACCGGGACAGCTAAACGAGCTAACTATGGCTACACCTTC.

This chain joins TRBV6-2 or TRBV6-3 and TRBJ1-1, with D unresolved. The CDR3 runs 12 residues. Trimming stripped 2 bases from V and 3 bases from J, with 4 bases between. Germline values: CDR1 MNHEY, CDR2 SVGEGT. CDR3 region: CASSYPYTEAFF. The CDR3 coding sequence is TGTGCCAGCAGTTACCCGTACACTGAAGCTTTCTTT.

The CDR3 nucleotides are TGCAGCGTCACATCTCAAATTGAAGGCTACACCTTC. Protein product: CSVTSQIEGYTF. V and J are TRBV29-1 and TRBJ1-2; D remains unclear. Germline values: CDR1 SQVTM, CDR2 ANQGSEA. V was pared by 6 bases and J by 8 bases, with 16 bases between. This CDR3 comprises 12 residues.

V is TRBV9 and J is TRBJ1-1; no firm D call. The germline V and J ends were trimmed by 3 bases and 1 base, with 7 bases remaining between them. This CDR3 comprises 13 residues. Germline assignment: CDR1 SGDLS and CDR2 YYNGEE. The DNA for the CDR3 is TGTGCCAGCAGCGGTCACTGGAACACTGAAGCTTTCTTT. Residues: CASSGHWNTEAFF.

This clone was counted a few times. The chain is built from TRBV11-1 and TRBJ2-6; 10 bases agree with TRBD1. The ends lost 10 bases at V and 2 bases at J; junction bases unmatched: 8. Per the germline V gene, CDR1 is SGHAT and CDR2 is FQDESV (reference sequence). This CDR3 is 16 amino acids long. The CDR3 spells CAIRTGGLAGANVLTF. The DNA for the CDR3 is TGTGCCATAAGGACAGGGGGATTAGCTGGGGCCAACGTCCTGACTTTC.

This chain connects TRBV19 to TRBJ1-6; 10 positions agree with TRBD1. V dropped 0 bases and J dropped 9; count of bases not matched to a gene: 2. The germline V gene encodes CDR1 LNHDA and CDR2 SQIVND (reference sequence). CDR3 length: 15 residues. The CDR3 loop reads CASSIDGTGVSPLHF. The CDR3 coding sequence is TGTGCCAGTAGTATAGATGGGACAGGGGTTTCACCCCTCCACTTT. Full variable domain (missing parts from reference TRBV19 and TRBJ1-6): DGGITQSPKYLFRKEGQNVTLSCEQNLNHDAMYWYRQDPGQGLRLIYYSQIVNDFQKGDIAEGYSVSREKKESFPLTVTSAQKNPTAFYLCASSIDGTGVSPLHFGNGTRLTVT.

The chain links TRBV28 to TRBJ2-5, with D maybe TRBD1 (6 bases). V was clipped by 4 bases and J by 5 bases, with 17 bases between them. The CDR3 is made up of 15 amino acids. Looked up from germline, CDR1 is MDHEN and CDR2 is SYDVKM. The CDR3 bases are TGTGCCAGCAGTTCCGCGCAGGGGCCGTGGGAGACCCAGTACTTC. Protein: CASSSAQGPWETQYF.

This sequence joins TRBV7-3 and TRBJ2-5; D possibly corresponds to TRBD2 (7 bases). Germline loops: CDR1 SGHTA, CDR2 FQGTGA. CDR3 size: 16 residues. V was shortened by 4 bases and J by 1 base, with 16 bases between the two germline ends. The CDR3 nucleotides are TGTGCCAGCAGCTCGGGACTAAGAGGGGGCCAAGAGACCCAGTACTTC. Its protein is CASSSGLRGGQETQYF.

V is TRBV10-3 and J is TRBJ1-5, with 8 positions matching TRBD1. This CDR3 is 19 amino acids long. Germline lookup yields CDR1 ENHRY and CDR2 SYGVKD. The junction had 16 bases not matched to a gene; V was cut back by 6 bases and J by 0 bases. CDR3 DNA: TGTGCCATCAGCCCTGGATCGGGACAGGACAGTCCTAGCAATCAGCCCCAGCATTTT. Amino acids: CAISPGSGQDSPSNQPQHF.

This sequence joins TRBV18 and TRBJ2-7, with D maybe TRBD1 (5 bases). The V end was cut by 6 bases, the J end by 0 bases, with 12 bases between. Per the germline V gene, CDR1 is KGHSH and CDR2 is LQKENI. There are 14 residues in the CDR3. For the CDR3, the DNA is TGTGCCAGCTCCGTCTCCGGACACTCCTACGAGCAGTACTTC. The encoded protein is CASSVSGHSYEQYF.

This clone showed up just a few times. The V and J genes are TRBV20-1 and TRBJ2-7; TRBD2 agrees at 8 bases. Germline CDR1 and CDR2: DFQATT and SNEGSKA (reference sequence). The V segment lost 3 bases and the J segment 0 bases; nucleotides outside the gene matches: 7. The CDR3 covers 15 residues. The CDR3 DNA reads TGCAGTGCTAGTGTTGGAGCGGGGGCCTCCTACGAGCAGTACTTC. It encodes CSASVGAGASYEQYF.

V is TRBV19 and J is TRBJ2-2; 7 nucleotides line up with TRBD2. V gave up 0 bases and J gave up 4 bases; unmatched junction bases: 2. Germline V gene data show CDR1 as LNHDA and CDR2 as SQIVND (reference sequence). The CDR3 is 15 residues long. The CDR3 sequence: CASSIDWGGTGELFF. The CDR3 nucleotides are TGTGCCAGTAGTATAGATTGGGGGGGCACCGGGGAGCTGTTTTTT.

The CDR3 DNA reads TGTGCCAGTACCCAGGGGGTGACCAACACTGAAGCTTTCTTT. Protein sequence: CASTQGVTNTEAFF. The chain couples TRBV19 to TRBJ1-1; the match to TRBD1 covers 7 bases. The CDR3 extends over 14 amino acids. CDR1 is LNHDA, CDR2 SQIVND, per germline (reference sequence). With V trimmed by 7 bases and J by 2 bases, 7 bases remained unmatched.

This rearrangement joins TRBV9 to TRBJ2-2; D unresolved. Trimming removed 0 bases at V and 0 bases at J, with 6 bases between. This CDR3 is built from 15 residues. Germline CDR1 is SGDLS and CDR2 is YYNGEE. DNA of the CDR3: TGTGCCAGCAGCGTAGGACATTCGAACACCGGGGAGCTGTTTTTT. Protein product: CASSVGHSNTGELFF.

The chain combines TRBV13 with TRBJ2-5, with 11 bases fitting TRBD2. V shed 4 bases, J shed 6 bases, and the junction held 7 bases outside the gene matches. The V gene's germline CDR1 is PRHDT and CDR2 FYEKMQ (reference sequence). This CDR3 has 15 residues. The DNA of the CDR3 is TGTGCCAGCAGCTCCCGACTAGCGGGAAAACAGACCCAGTACTTC. Encoded protein: CASSSRLAGKQTQYF.

The J gene is TRBJ1-2, the V gene TRBV18, with 8 bases lining up with TRBD1. Germline CDR1 is KGHSH and CDR2 is LQKENI. The V segment lost 3 bases and the J segment 2 bases; nucleotides outside the gene matches: 5. The CDR3 spans 15 residues. The CDR3 sequence is CASSPSTGDNYGYTF. The CDR3 DNA reads as TGTGCCAGCTCACCCTCGACAGGGGACAACTATGGCTACACCTTC.

The chain recombines TRBV19 with TRBJ2-7; 9 nucleotides line up with TRBD2. After removal of 5 bases from V and 7 bases from J, the junction contained 9 bases not matched to a gene. CDR3 length: 14 amino acids. Germline lookup yields CDR1 LNHDA and CDR2 SQIVND (reference sequence). The CDR3 loop reads CASSAAGGPYEQYF. The CDR3 DNA reads as TGTGCCAGTAGTGCGGCGGGAGGGCCTTATGAGCAGTACTTC.

This clone was seen only once. The V and J genes are TRBV6-1 and TRBJ2-7; 10 positions match TRBD2. V was pared by 1 base and J by 0 bases, with 0 bases of the junction left unmatched. This CDR3 has 15 amino acids. Looked up from germline, CDR1 is MNHNS and CDR2 is SASEGT. CDR3 residues: CASSEGLAGSYEQYF. CDR3 DNA: TGTGCCAGCAGTGAAGGACTAGCGGGCTCCTACGAGCAGTACTTC.

This rearrangement joins TRBV6-6 to TRBJ2-7, with a tentative D call TRBD2 (5 bases). Germline V lookup: CDR1 MNHNY, CDR2 SVGAGI (reference sequence). V lost 4 bases to trimming and J lost 3 bases, with 16 bases between them. The CDR3 length is 15 residues. The CDR3 DNA follows: TGTGCCAGCAGTTCCCCGAGGAGCGAGGGCTACGAGCAGTACTTC. It codes for CASSSPRSEGYEQYF.

The gene calls are TRBV5-1 and TRBJ1-2; TRBD1 might be the D (5 bases). Germline-derived CDR1 and CDR2 are SGHRS and YFSETQ. V lost 0 bases, J lost 5 bases, and 17 bases lay in between. The CDR3 loop spans 16 amino acids. The CDR3 is CASSLAGSGGQYGYTF. CDR3 DNA sequence: TGCGCCAGCAGCTTGGCCGGTTCGGGAGGACAATATGGCTACACCTTC.

The chain recombines TRBV4-2 with TRBJ2-7; 8 nucleotides align to TRBD2. Trimming cost V 4 bases and J 5 bases; bases outside gene matches: 4. Germline loops: CDR1 LGHNA, CDR2 YNFKEQ. This CDR3 has 13 amino acids. Here the CDR3 reads CASSLREEDEQYF. CDR3 DNA sequence: TGTGCCAGCAGCCTGCGGGAGGAAGACGAGCAGTACTTC.

This clone was counted a few times. The chain employs TRBV9 and TRBJ2-1; 7 bases align to TRBD2. With V trimmed by 3 bases and J by 0 bases, 3 bases remained unmatched. The CDR3 spans 15 residues. The germline V gene encodes CDR1 SGDLS and CDR2 YYNGEE. CDR3 residues: CASSAPSGSYNEQFF. CDR3 nucleotides: TGTGCCAGCAGCGCCCCTAGCGGCTCCTACAATGAGCAGTTCTTC.

The V call is TRBV5-1, the J call TRBJ2-7; TRBD1 matches 8 bases. There are 13 residues in the CDR3. In germline, CDR1 is SGHRS, CDR2 YFSETQ. V trimming: 4 bases; J trimming: 6 bases; junction bases outside the gene matches: 6. CDR3 region: CASSPGQVGEQYF. CDR3 nucleotide sequence: TGCGCCAGCAGCCCGGGACAGGTGGGCGAGCAGTACTTC. The whole variable domain, filled in from reference TRBV5-1 and TRBJ2-7, reads KAGVTQTPRYLIKTRGQQVTLSCSPISGHRSVSWYQQTPGQGLQFLFEYFSETQRNKGNFPGRFSGRQFSNSRSEMNVSTLELGDSALYLCASSPGQVGEQYFGPGTRLTVT.

This clone was observed once. The chain combines TRBV7-9 with TRBJ1-5; the match to TRBD1 covers 9 bases. Germline loops: CDR1 SEHNR, CDR2 FQNEAQ (reference sequence). Trimming removed 4 bases from V and 5 bases from J; junction bases left unmatched: 9. The length of the CDR3 is 16 residues. CDR3 DNA: TGTGCCAGCAGCTCCCTTCCGGGACAGGGCGATCAGCCCCAGCATTTT. This sequence encodes CASSSLPGQGDQPQHF.

In this sample, this clone turned up a few times. The chain links TRBV29-1 to TRBJ1-1; 7 positions match TRBD1. This CDR3 region has 14 residues. Unmatched junction bases numbered 10, after V lost 1 base and J lost 8 bases. Germline V gene sequence: CDR1 SQVTM, CDR2 ANQGSEA. The DNA of the CDR3 is TGCAGCGTTGAAGTCTTCGACAGGGTATTAGAAGCTTTCTTT. Translation: CSVEVFDRVLEAFF. The variable domain in full, completed from reference TRBV29-1 and TRBJ1-1, reads SAVISQKPSRDICQRGTSLTIQCQVDSQVTMMFWYRQQPGQSLTLIATANQGSEATYESGFVIDKFPISRPNLTFSTLTVSNMSPEDSSIYLCSVEVFDRVLEAFFGQGTRLTVV.

This clone occurred a few times. The chain is built from TRBV5-1 and TRBJ2-1, with D maybe TRBD2 (6 bases). CDR3 size: 15 residues. In germline, CDR1 is SGHRS, CDR2 YFSETQ. V lost 0 bases to trimming and J lost 9 bases, with 16 bases between them. The CDR3 nucleotides are TGCGCCAGCAGCTTGGTAGGCGGGATAGGTGGTGAGCAGTTCTTC. Translation: CASSLVGGIGGEQFF.

This chain joins TRBV7-2 and TRBJ1-2; D is perhaps TRBD1 (6 bases). V was pared by 5 bases and J by 3 bases, with 22 bases between. The CDR3 contains 17 residues. The V gene's germline CDR1 is SGHTA and CDR2 FQGNSA. CDR3 sequence reads: CASSRSYTGTTDYGYTF. The CDR3 DNA is TGTGCCAGCAGCCGTTCTTATACCGGGACAACGGACTATGGCTACACCTTC.